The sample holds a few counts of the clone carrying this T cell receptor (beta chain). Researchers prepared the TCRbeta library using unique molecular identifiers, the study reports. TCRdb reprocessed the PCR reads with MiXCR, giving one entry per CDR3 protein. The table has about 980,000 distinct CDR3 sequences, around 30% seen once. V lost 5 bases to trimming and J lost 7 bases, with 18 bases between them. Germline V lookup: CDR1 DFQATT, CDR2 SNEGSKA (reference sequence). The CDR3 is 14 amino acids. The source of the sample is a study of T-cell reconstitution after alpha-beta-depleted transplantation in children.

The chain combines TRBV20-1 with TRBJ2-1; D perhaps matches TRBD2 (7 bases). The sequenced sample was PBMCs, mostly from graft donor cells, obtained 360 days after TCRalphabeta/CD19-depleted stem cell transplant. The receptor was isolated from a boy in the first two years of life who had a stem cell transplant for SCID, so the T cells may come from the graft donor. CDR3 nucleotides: TGCAGTGCTGGGGGGGGCGGGCTTTCGAATGAGCAGTTCTTC. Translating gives CSAGGGGLSNEQFF.